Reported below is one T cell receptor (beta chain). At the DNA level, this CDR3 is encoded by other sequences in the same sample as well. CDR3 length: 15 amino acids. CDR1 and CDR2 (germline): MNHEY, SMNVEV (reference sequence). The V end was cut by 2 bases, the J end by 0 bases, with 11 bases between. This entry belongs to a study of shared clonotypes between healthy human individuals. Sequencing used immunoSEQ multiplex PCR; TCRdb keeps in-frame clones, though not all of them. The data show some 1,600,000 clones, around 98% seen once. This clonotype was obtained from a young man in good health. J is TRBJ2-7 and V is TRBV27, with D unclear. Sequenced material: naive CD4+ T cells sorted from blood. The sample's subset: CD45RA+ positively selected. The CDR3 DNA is TGTGCCAGCAGTTTAAGCCCAGGAATCTCCTACGAGCAGTACTTC. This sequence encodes CASSLSPGISYEQYF.